This TCR beta chain was recovered during a study of shared clonotypes between healthy human individuals. CDR3 length: 16 amino acids. Per germline, CDR1 LNHDA and CDR2 SQIVND (reference sequence). Losses at the gene ends were 1 base for V and 7 bases for J; bases not matched to a gene: 8. Clones were sequenced by immunoSEQ multiplex PCR, and TCRdb holds only the in-frame ones, with some missing. The sample consists of hundreds of thousands of clones, approximately 74% of them appearing once. As concerns this clone: What it recognizes is unknown.

Study-wide results and caveats: Sequencing depth was predicted to influence how clonotypes are shared among donors.

This chain joins TRBV19 and TRBJ2-2; TRBD2 matches at 8 bases. The sequence was collected from a man younger than 40 in good health. The source material was memory CD4+ T cells sorted from blood. Subset indicated: CD45RA-negative fraction. The CDR3 region is CASSIVSAGVDGELFF. The CDR3 nucleotides are TGTGCCAGTAGTATAGTTTCAGCGGGAGTGGACGGGGAGCTGTTTTTT.